This TCR beta chain stems from a study of cytomegalovirus exposure and HLA in healthy donors. A few counts support this clone. Unmatched junction bases numbered 6, after V lost 5 bases and J lost 7 bases. Germline V gives CDR1 SGHNT, CDR2 YYREEE (reference sequence). CDR3 size: 14 residues. Measured with immunoSEQ multiplex PCR; TCRdb has only the in-frame clones, and not every one. The data show 200,000 to 250,000 clones, 88% seen once. This chain joins TRBV5-4 and TRBJ2-1; the match to TRBD1 covers 10 bases. Sequenced input: PBMCs. The clonotype was recovered from a woman between 18 and 30 years old in good health and CMV-seronegative. The CDR3 bases are TGTGCCAGCAGTCGACAGGGGGCGGGAAATGAGCAGTTCTTC. This encodes CASSRQGAGNEQFF.